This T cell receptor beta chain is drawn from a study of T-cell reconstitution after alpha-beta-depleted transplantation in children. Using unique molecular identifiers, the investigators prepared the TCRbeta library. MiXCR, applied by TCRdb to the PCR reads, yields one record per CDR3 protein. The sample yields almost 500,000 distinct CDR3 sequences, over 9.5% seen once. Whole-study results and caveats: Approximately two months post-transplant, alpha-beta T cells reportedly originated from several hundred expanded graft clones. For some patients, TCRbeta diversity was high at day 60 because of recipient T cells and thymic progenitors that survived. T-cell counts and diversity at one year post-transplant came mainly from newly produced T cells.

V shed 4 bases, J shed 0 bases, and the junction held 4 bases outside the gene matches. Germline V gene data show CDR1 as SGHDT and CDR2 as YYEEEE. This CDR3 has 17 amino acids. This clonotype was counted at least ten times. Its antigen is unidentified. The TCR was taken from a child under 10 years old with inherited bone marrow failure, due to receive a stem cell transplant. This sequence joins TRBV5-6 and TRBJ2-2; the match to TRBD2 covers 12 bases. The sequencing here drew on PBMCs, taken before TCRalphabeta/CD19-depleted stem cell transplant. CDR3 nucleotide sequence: TGTGCCAGCAGCCGGACTAGCGGGACTACGAACACCGGGGAGCTGTTTTTT. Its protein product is CASSRTSGTTNTGELFF.